This TCR beta chain was found in a study of cytomegalovirus exposure and HLA in healthy donors. Whole-study findings and limits: Data from an earlier analysis indicated that most TCR beta V segments were productive either about 90% or about 30% of the time.

V was pared by 0 bases and J by 3 bases, with 9 bases between. The CDR3 covers 15 residues. Germline CDR1 reads SGHRS; CDR2 reads YFSETQ. In regard to this clone: Its specificity is not known.

Vbeta (60) and Jbeta (13) primers were used in the PCR. The repertoire was sequenced with immunoSEQ multiplex PCR; TCRdb's copy has only in-frame clones and lacks some. The sample lists roughly 200,000 clones, about three quarters seen once, with about 4% in the top ten. This sequence was found in a woman aged 55 to 70 in good health and CMV-seropositive. V and J are TRBV5-1 and TRBJ2-2; D is unresolved. Sequenced material: PBMCs. The CDR3 nucleotides read TGCGCCAGCAGCTTGGATATGCCGGACACCGGGGAGCTGTTTTTT. Translated: CASSLDMPDTGELFF.